These 28 T cell receptor beta chains were sequenced from one sample in a study of identical twins. TCRdb re-derived calls from the 5' RACE reads in MiXCR, one entry per CDR3 protein. The sample carries 1.5 million or so distinct CDR3 sequences, about 31% recorded once. Sequenced sample: cord blood. These receptors all stem from a newborn girl in good health.

V is TRBV6-1 and J is TRBJ1-1; D call uncertain. Germline V gives CDR1 MNHNS, CDR2 SASEGT. This CDR3 has 13 residues. The V gene lost 6 bases and the J gene lost 6 bases, with 14 bases spanning the gap. The CDR3 sequence: CASSNLREAEAFF. The CDR3 nucleotides read TGTGCCAGCAGCAACTTGAGGGAGGCTGAAGCTTTCTTT.

This clonotype was recorded only once. V and J are TRBV20-1 and TRBJ2-2; D not certain. From germline, CDR1 is DFQATT and CDR2 SNEGSKA (reference sequence). The CDR3 runs to 15 residues. V was shortened by 5 bases and J by 3 bases, with 16 bases between the two germline ends. In nucleotides, the CDR3 is TGCAGTGCTGAGACCACTACTGGGCACACCGGGGAGCTGTTTTTT. Translation: CSAETTTGHTGELFF.

The table lists this clonotype with a few counts. The chain combines TRBV21-1 with TRBJ2-5; TRBD1, the D gene given by the table, was not confirmed from the DNA. TRBV21-1 is designated a pseudogene. CDR3 size: 18 residues. The CDR3 loop reads CASSTLQSDSVGYETQYF. The CDR3 nucleotides are TGTGCCAGCAGCACACTGCAATCGGACAGCGTGGGTTATGAGACCCAGTACTTC.

V gene TRBV20-1 combines with J gene TRBJ1-4; tentatively, D is TRBD1 (6 bases). Trimming took off 3 bases at V and 5 bases at J, with 10 bases between the two ends. The CDR3 loop spans 13 amino acids. Germline V gives CDR1 DFQATT, CDR2 SNEGSKA (reference sequence). CDR3 residues: CSARDRFNEKLFF. The CDR3, as DNA: TGCAGTGCTAGGGACAGATTCAATGAAAAACTGTTTTTT.

In its sample, this clonotype was seen many times. This chain uses TRBV4-2 with TRBJ2-3; D call uncertain. The CDR3 runs to 15 residues. V lost 0 bases, J lost 0 bases, and 7 bases lay in between. Germline lookup yields CDR1 LGHNA and CDR2 YNFKEQ. CDR3 region: CASSQDSPSTDTQYF. CDR3 nucleotides: TGTGCCAGCAGCCAAGACTCTCCTAGCACAGATACGCAGTATTTT.

The chain has TRBV25-1 and TRBJ2-3, with TRBD2 matching 9 bases. The CDR3 loop spans 15 amino acids. The ends lost 6 bases at V and 2 bases at J; junction bases unmatched: 6. Germline V gene lookup returns CDR1 MGHDK and CDR2 SYGVNS. The CDR3 protein is CASSPAGGNTDTQYF. CDR3 nucleotide sequence: TGTGCCAGCAGCCCAGCGGGGGGTAACACAGATACGCAGTATTTT.

The chain combines TRBV4-1 with TRBJ2-2; 11 positions match TRBD2. The CDR3 covers 18 residues. CDR1 and CDR2 (germline): MGHRA, YSYEKL. V gave up 0 bases and J gave up 5 bases; unmatched junction bases: 8. CDR3 sequence reads: CASSQDSGLAGTTGELFF. The CDR3 DNA reads TGCGCCAGCAGCCAAGATTCCGGACTAGCGGGTACGACCGGGGAGCTGTTTTTT.

The V call is TRBV5-1, the J call TRBJ2-2; D gene uncertain. This CDR3 is 11 amino acids long. The germline gives CDR1 SGHRS, CDR2 YFSETQ. Trimming left V 3 bases short and J 8 bases short, with 5 bases between. The CDR3 is CASSSLGELFF. CDR3 in DNA: TGCGCCAGCAGCTCATTAGGGGAGCTGTTTTTT.

The gene calls are TRBV5-1 and TRBJ2-1, with 11 nucleotides matching TRBD1. Germline loops: CDR1 SGHRS, CDR2 YFSETQ. V lost 4 bases to trimming and J lost 10 bases; unmatched junction nucleotides: 10. The CDR3 sequence is 15 residues long. The CDR3 DNA reads TGCGCCAGCAGCCTCGGGACAGGGGGGATCTACGAGCAGTTCTTC. This encodes CASSLGTGGIYEQFF.

This clonotype appeared a few times. The V and J genes are TRBV10-3 and TRBJ2-1; 7 bases are a match to TRBD2. V dropped 7 bases and J dropped 0; count of bases not matched to a gene: 3. From germline, CDR1 is ENHRY and CDR2 SYGVKD. CDR3 length: 14 residues. CDR3 coding DNA: TGTGCCATCAAGACTAGCTTCTCCTACAATGAGCAGTTCTTC. It is translated as CAIKTSFSYNEQFF.

The gene calls are TRBV7-2 and TRBJ2-3; 11 bases match TRBD2. Trimming at V came to 9 bases and at J to 0 bases, leaving 14 bases not matched to a gene. The germline V gene has CDR1 SGHTA and CDR2 FQGNSA. The CDR3 sequence is 18 residues long. CDR3 in DNA: TGTGCCAGTACCACCGGTACTAGCGGGGGACCTAGCACAGATACGCAGTATTTT. It specifies CASTTGTSGGPSTDTQYF. The variable domain in full, completed from reference TRBV7-2 and TRBJ2-3, reads GAGVSQSPSNKVTEKGKDVELRCDPISGHTALYWYRQSLGQGLEFLIYFQGNSAPDKSGLPSDRFSAERTGGSVSTLTIQRTQQEDSAVYLCASTTGTSGGPSTDTQYFGPGTRLTVL.

V and J are TRBV11-2 and TRBJ2-3, with TRBD1 matching over 9 bases. The CDR3 sequence is 16 residues long. Germline trimming cut 2 bases from V and 6 bases from J; bases unmatched to any gene: 9. Germline V CDR1 and CDR2: SGHAT, FQNNGV. CDR3: CASSLTLDRGGDTQYF. The DNA of the CDR3 is TGTGCCAGCAGCTTAACCTTAGACAGGGGGGGGGATACGCAGTATTTT.

The chain couples TRBV20-1 to TRBJ2-2, with no clear D. V was pared by 1 base and J by 0 bases, with 9 bases between. From germline, CDR1 is DFQATT and CDR2 SNEGSKA (reference sequence). The CDR3 has 15 residues. Written as DNA, the CDR3 is TGCAGTGCTAGAGCGTGGCGGACGAACACCGGGGAGCTGTTTTTT. It yields the protein CSARAWRTNTGELFF.

This clonotype was picked up a small number of times. J is TRBJ2-7 and V is TRBV7-9; 7 nucleotides line up with TRBD2. This CDR3 has 15 residues. CDR1 and CDR2 (germline): SEHNR, FQNEAQ (reference sequence). Unmatched junction bases numbered 7, after V lost 5 bases and J lost 0 bases. The CDR3 nucleotides are TGTGCCAGCAGCCGTGGGACTATCAGCTCCTACGAGCAGTACTTC. Its translation is CASSRGTISSYEQYF.

Only one count was recorded for this clonotype. The chain links TRBV20-1 to TRBJ1-4; TRBD1 aligns across 7 bases. CDR1 DFQATT and CDR2 SNEGSKA come from the germline V gene (reference sequence). V lost 5 bases to trimming and J lost 3 bases; unmatched junction nucleotides: 9. This CDR3 contains 15 residues. This CDR3 reads CSAPIDRVANEKLFF. CDR3 DNA sequence: TGCAGTGCTCCCATCGACAGGGTGGCTAATGAAAAACTGTTTTTT.

This chain links TRBV28 with TRBJ1-5; 9 bases are a match to TRBD1. Germline CDR1 reads MDHEN; CDR2 reads SYDVKM. The CDR3 runs 15 residues. The V gene end was trimmed by 6 bases and the J gene end by 4 bases; junction bases not matched to a gene: 7. The CDR3 nucleotides are TGTGCCAGCAGGCTCCTGGGACAGGGAAATCAGCCCCAGCATTTT. The encoded protein is CASRLLGQGNQPQHF.

This clonotype turned up a few times. The chain carries TRBV20-1 and TRBJ1-1; 9 bases fit TRBD1. The J segment lost 4 bases and the V segment lost 0 bases, leaving 9 bases of the junction unmatched. This CDR3 comprises 16 residues. The germline CDR1 and CDR2 sequences are DFQATT and SNEGSKA (reference sequence). CDR3 protein: CSARDPRGTGITEAFF. Written as DNA, the CDR3 is TGCAGTGCTAGAGATCCCAGGGGGACAGGGATCACTGAAGCTTTCTTT.

This clonotype appeared a few times. The rearrangement uses TRBV6-4 and TRBJ2-3; no clear D. The V gene's germline CDR1 is MRHNA and CDR2 SNTAGT. V lost 2 bases, J lost 0 bases, and 9 bases lay in between. The CDR3 length is 15 residues. CDR3 amino acids: CASSDRPASTDTQYF. The CDR3 coding sequence is TGTGCCAGCAGTGACAGGCCAGCTAGCACAGATACGCAGTATTTT.

This clonotype was counted ten times or more. At one end the junction does not follow the germline gene, possibly because of a read error. This chain uses TRBV5-1 with TRBJ2-1; D not resolved. The J call may be in error: the DNA end matches TRBJ2-7 better. Per the germline V gene, CDR1 is SGHRS and CDR2 is YFSETQ. The CDR3 runs to 12 residues. The CDR3 is CASSLPYNEQYF. In DNA, the CDR3 is TGTGCCAGCAGTCTCCCATACAACGAGCAGTACTTC.

The rearrangement uses TRBV10-3 and TRBJ2-5; 7 bases map to TRBD2. Germline values: CDR1 ENHRY, CDR2 SYGVKD. J was trimmed by 2 bases and V by 5 bases; bases with no gene match: 5. The CDR3 runs 14 residues. The CDR3 nucleotides are TGTGCCATCAGTTGGAAGGGAGGGCAAGAGACCCAGTACTTC. It translates to CAISWKGGQETQYF.

The chain combines TRBV7-2 with TRBJ1-2; D is perhaps TRBD1 (6 bases). The CDR3 loop spans 15 amino acids. CDR1 and CDR2 (germline): SGHTA, FQGNSA. The V gene lost 5 bases and the J gene lost 0 bases, with 13 bases spanning the gap. CDR3: CASSPRTAPNYGYTF. The CDR3 coding sequence is TGTGCCAGCAGCCCTCGGACAGCCCCTAACTATGGCTACACCTTC.

The V gene is TRBV20-1, the J gene TRBJ1-6; D gene uncertain. This CDR3 is 15 amino acids long. The V end was cut by 0 bases, the J end by 7 bases, with 13 bases between. CDR1 and CDR2 (germline): DFQATT, SNEGSKA (reference sequence). CDR3 nucleotide sequence: TGCAGTGCTAGAGACCCTCTAAGGCCGAATTCACCCCTCCACTTT. This sequence encodes CSARDPLRPNSPLHF.

The rearrangement uses TRBV10-1 and TRBJ2-1, with TRBD2 identical over 12 bases. The junction had 3 bases not matched to a gene; V was cut back by 5 bases and J by 7 bases. Germline-derived CDR1 and CDR2 are WNHNN and SYGVQD (reference sequence). CDR3 length equals 14 residues. The CDR3 is CASSTSGGRNEQFF. CDR3 nucleotides: TGCGCCAGCAGTACTAGCGGGGGGAGGAATGAGCAGTTCTTC.

This clonotype showed up just a few times. V gene TRBV11-2 combines with J gene TRBJ2-7; D possibly corresponds to TRBD2 (5 bases). V was pared by 1 base and J by 0 bases, with 10 bases between. The V gene's germline CDR1 is SGHAT and CDR2 FQNNGV. The CDR3 contains 15 residues. The CDR3 is CASSLGVASSYEQYF. Here the CDR3 DNA reads TGTGCCAGCAGCTTAGGGGTAGCGAGCTCCTACGAGCAGTACTTC.

The rearrangement joins TRBV28 to TRBJ2-5, with D maybe TRBD1 (6 bases). Germline assignment: CDR1 MDHEN and CDR2 SYDVKM. This CDR3 spans 13 amino acids. V was shortened by 3 bases and J by 11 bases, with 16 bases between the two germline ends. In DNA, the CDR3 is TGTGCCAGCAGTTTTCGGGACAACAATGAGCAGTACTTC. This translates into CASSFRDNNEQYF.

The chain combines TRBV10-3 with TRBJ2-3; TRBD1 matches 8 bases. V was pared by 4 bases and J by 8 bases, with 14 bases of the junction left unmatched. This CDR3 region has 16 residues. Looked up from germline, CDR1 is ENHRY and CDR2 is SYGVKD. CDR3 region: CAISGTGPRSLGTQYF. The CDR3, as DNA: TGTGCCATCAGTGGGACAGGGCCCCGCTCACTGGGTACGCAGTATTTT.

This clonotype was observed a few times. The chain recombines TRBV20-1 with TRBJ1-4; D possibly corresponds to TRBD1 (5 bases). V gave up 3 bases and J gave up 0 bases, with 8 bases separating them. The CDR3 runs 14 residues. Germline V gene lookup returns CDR1 DFQATT and CDR2 SNEGSKA (reference sequence). The CDR3 nucleotides read TGCAGTGCTAGTACAGGCACAACTAATGAAAAACTGTTTTTT. It translates to CSASTGTTNEKLFF.

This clonotype occurred a few times. The chain links TRBV5-1 to TRBJ2-1; D is possibly TRBD2 (6 bases). V was clipped by 3 bases and J by 3 bases, with 19 bases between them. The germline V gene encodes CDR1 SGHRS and CDR2 YFSETQ. CDR3 length equals 17 residues. In DNA, the CDR3 is TGCGCCAGCAGCTCGAAGGTGGCGGGAACCGGCTACAATGAGCAGTTCTTC. This sequence encodes CASSSKVAGTGYNEQFF. The full variable domain, rest sourced from reference TRBV5-1 and TRBJ2-1, is KAGVTQTPRYLIKTRGQQVTLSCSPISGHRSVSWYQQTPGQGLQFLFEYFSETQRNKGNFPGRFSGRQFSNSRSEMNVSTLELGDSALYLCASSSKVAGTGYNEQFFGPGTRLTVL.